This entry concerns a single T cell receptor beta chain. The antigen it recognizes is unknown. No per-base quality is available; no much larger clone lies one base away. CDR1 and CDR2 are drawn from the germline V gene: LGHNT, FRNRAP. The CDR3 numbers 14 residues from cysteine through phenylalanine. Only the CDR3 region is kept as DNA, spanning 42 bases read in frame from base 1. Trimming at the junction amounts to 6 bases on V and 6 bases on J, and the germline ends lie 17 bases apart. In Seattle, one collaborating source enrolled patients while the infection was active and tracked those patients longitudinally over the course of disease. Whole blood was collected in K2EDTA tubes by collaborating institutions according to the institutions' own protocols. For TCRbeta analysis, collaborator samples were shipped as frozen whole blood, as isolated PBMCs, or as DNA extracted from either sample type. The data originate from a study of blood T cell repertoires in COVID-19 (TCRdb year 2020). Notes on the research overall: Collaborator samples came from the United States, Italy and Spain and covered acute and convalescent phases of COVID-19. The material from the prospective study consisted of cDNA or gDNA derived from T cells, B-cell-depleted T cells, or PBMCs. Deeply sampled blood TCRbeta repertoires from subjects exposed to, actively infected with, or recovered from COVID-19 were included in the dataset. A freely available public database, intended as a resource for researchers studying the immune response to SARS-CoV-2, is where the repertoires were released. Samples came from the ongoing ImmuneRACE study (first 160 participants) plus 1,254 subjects from 6 global collaborators. Nearly every sample came with metadata listing a de-identified subject ID, COVID-19 status, age in years and sex. HLA class I and class II types, where available, came from metadata supplied by the sample provider rather than from assay-based typing. The paper as a whole reports these results and caveats: How much clinical and demographic metadata was included differed by source and by participant, and the metadata was provided uncurated.

TCRbeta CDR3 regions were amplified from genomic DNA using the immunoSEQ Assay, a bias-controlled multiplex PCR. Processing in the source paper ran as follows. The number of nucleated cells in each sample was estimated by amplification of reference gene primers within the assay. To quantify the absolute abundance of each unique TCRbeta CDR3 rearrangement, sequence reads were collapsed and filtered. For each sample, productive Simpson clonality was calculated by taking the square root of Simpson's diversity index across productive rearrangements. TCRdb took over this immuneACCESS table, retaining in-frame rearrangements with V and J assigned. Such tables are incomplete; in checked studies, under half of the missing clones stem from an unresolved V gene, and the remainder is unexplained. V, J and clone size are taken as reported in that table, and D and trimming were inferred from the DNA itself. This sample has roughly 440,000 clones in its table, and about nine tenths of those were observed once. 10% to 15% of the sample rests with the top ten.

The sequence links TRBV12-5 to TRBJ1-1; a confident D gene designation cannot be given. Sequenced input: peripheral blood. The source is a woman in her forties or fifties with COVID-19, enrolled during active disease. The CDR3 protein sequence reads: CASGHARVVAEAFF. The nucleotide sequence is TGTGCTAGTGGCCACGCCCGGGTGGTGGCTGAAGCTTTCTTT.